The 31 T cell receptor beta chains given below trace back to one sample, sequenced in a study of Ad26.COV2.S vaccination and SARS-CoV-2 variants. TCRdb's copy holds only in-frame clones and misses some; the assay was immunoSEQ multiplex PCR. Among about 39,000 clones listed, about 80% were seen once. Here the sequenced sample was peripheral blood, taken after recovery from COVID-19. Receptor source: a human donor who had recovered from COVID-19.

The chain has TRBV25-1 and TRBJ1-4, with 7 nucleotides matching TRBD1. After removal of 3 bases from V and 4 bases from J, the junction contained 2 bases not matched to a gene. The CDR3 consists of 14 residues. Germline V CDR1 and CDR2: MGHDK, SYGVNS. This CDR3 is CASSEAGGNEKLFF. CDR3 bases: TGTGCCAGCAGTGAGGCAGGGGGTAATGAAAAACTGTTTTTT.

The rearrangement joins TRBV19 to TRBJ1-1; D uncertain. The CDR3 is 13 residues long. CDR1 is LNHDA, CDR2 SQIVND, per germline (reference sequence). V dropped 1 base and J dropped 1 base, with 4 bases sitting between them. CDR3 DNA: TGTGCCAGTAGTATAGGACAGAACACTGAAGCTTTCTTT. This translates into CASSIGQNTEAFF.

This chain links TRBV18 with TRBJ2-3; D gene uncertain. V was shortened by 6 bases and J by 2 bases, with 18 bases between the two germline ends. CDR1 is KGHSH and CDR2 is LQKENI in the germline V gene. The CDR3 loop spans 16 amino acids. CDR3: CASSLDGVGFTDTQYF. The CDR3 nucleotides are TGTGCCAGCTCCCTGGATGGAGTCGGATTCACAGATACGCAGTATTTT.

The chain joins TRBV18 to TRBJ2-7, with D perhaps matching TRBD2 (5 bases). Deletions cut 3 bases from V and 8 bases from J, with 32 bases between. The germline V gene encodes CDR1 KGHSH and CDR2 LQKENI. The length of the CDR3 is 19 residues. For the CDR3, the DNA is TGTGCCAGCTCACCGACATCCGCGGGCCAGAGCTCCCAGGATTTTCAGCAGTACTTC. The encoded protein is CASSPTSAGQSSQDFQQYF.

The gene calls are TRBV5-6 and TRBJ2-3; 7 nucleotides agree with TRBD2. V shed 2 bases and J 5 bases; nucleotides not matched to a gene: 8. The germline V gene encodes CDR1 SGHDT and CDR2 YYEEEE. The CDR3 runs 15 residues. The CDR3 loop reads CASSFPVGGLDTQYF. CDR3 sequence (DNA): TGTGCCAGCAGCTTCCCGGTGGGAGGGCTAGATACGCAGTATTTT.

CDR3 in DNA: TGCAGCGTGCAGAGCCTCGAGACCCAGTACTTC. This translates into CSVQSLETQYF. This sequence joins TRBV29-1 and TRBJ2-5, with D uncertain. CDR3 length equals 11 residues. Germline CDR1 SQVTM, CDR2 ANQGSEA. V was trimmed by 6 bases and J by 5 bases, leaving 10 bases between them.

For the CDR3, the DNA is TGTGCCAGCAGCTCCCGAAGACAGGATACGCAGTATTTT. Amino acid sequence: CASSSRRQDTQYF. The chain links TRBV6-5 to TRBJ2-3; D perhaps matches TRBD1 (5 bases). The germline V gene has CDR1 MNHEY and CDR2 SVGAGI. With 6 bases removed from V and 6 bases from J, the gap between germline ends came to 13 bases. CDR3 length: 13 amino acids.

The CDR3 reads CASSRDLIVDGYTF. The CDR3 DNA is TGTGCCAGCAGCAGGGACCTAATCGTAGATGGCTACACCTTC. The chain couples TRBV19 to TRBJ1-2; maybe TRBD1 (5 bases). Germline V gives CDR1 LNHDA, CDR2 SQIVND (reference sequence). Trimming removed 9 bases from V and 6 bases from J, with 20 bases in between. The CDR3 totals 14 residues.

The chain employs TRBV5-6 and TRBJ2-5; TRBD1 might be the D (6 bases). The CDR3 covers 14 residues. V dropped 2 bases and J dropped 2 bases, with 10 bases sitting between them. Germline assignment: CDR1 SGHDT and CDR2 YYEEEE. The CDR3 DNA reads as TGTGCCAGCAGCTTTCAGGGGCTACAAGAGACCCAGTACTTC. This gives the protein CASSFQGLQETQYF.

The chain links TRBV19 to TRBJ1-5; D possibly corresponds to TRBD1 (5 bases). The length of the CDR3 is 13 residues. The ends were cut back, 5 bases at V and 9 bases at J, with 14 bases in the middle. Per the germline V gene, CDR1 is LNHDA and CDR2 is SQIVND (reference sequence). This CDR3 is CASSVGDEGPQHF. In DNA form, the CDR3 reads TGTGCCAGTAGTGTGGGGGATGAAGGGCCCCAGCATTTT.

This clone was counted between two and nine times. The chain uses TRBV5-1 and TRBJ2-5; 10 bases agree with TRBD2. Germline lookup yields CDR1 SGHRS and CDR2 YFSETQ. The CDR3 runs to 15 residues. Trimming removed 3 bases from V and 3 bases from J; junction bases left unmatched: 5. The CDR3 sequence: CASSSLAGGKETQYF. For the CDR3, the DNA is TGCGCCAGCAGCTCGTTAGCGGGGGGAAAAGAGACCCAGTACTTC.

This clone was recorded only once. The V call is TRBV4-1, the J call TRBJ1-5, with D possibly TRBD1 on 5 matching bases. The CDR3 has 15 amino acids. Germline CDR1 is MGHRA and CDR2 is YSYEKL. Trimming left V 6 bases short and J 1 base short, with 13 bases between. CDR3 DNA: TGCGCCAGCAGTCTCGCCAGGGAAAGCAATCAGCCCCAGCATTTT. Amino acid sequence: CASSLARESNQPQHF.

This clone was recorded once. The chain joins TRBV10-2 to TRBJ2-5; D not certain. V was cut by 2 bases and J by 5 bases, with 3 bases left in between. CDR3 length: 11 residues. Germline V gene data show CDR1 as WSHSY and CDR2 as SAAADI. The CDR3 bases are TGCGCCAGCAGTGAGAGCGAGACCCAGTACTTC. Amino acid sequence: CASSESETQYF.

This clone was recorded once. The CDR3 sequence is CASSREAQETQYF. CDR3 nucleotides: TGTGCCAGCAGCAGGGAGGCCCAAGAGACCCAGTACTTC. V gene TRBV7-3 combines with J gene TRBJ2-5, with D possibly TRBD2 on 6 matching bases. The CDR3 has 13 amino acids. Germline V CDR1 and CDR2: SGHTA, FQGTGA. Trimming cost V 5 bases and J 1 base, with 8 bases left between them.

The chain recombines TRBV3-1 (or the pseudogene TRBV3-2) with TRBJ1-5; 9 bases agree with TRBD1. V lost 4 bases, J lost 6 bases, and 1 base stayed unmatched. The CDR3 covers 13 residues. Germline CDR1 is LGHDT and CDR2 is YNNKEL (reference sequence). For the CDR3, the DNA is TGTGCCAGCAGCCCGACAGGGGGTCAGCCCCAGCATTTT. Protein: CASSPTGGQPQHF.

The gene calls are TRBV5-1 and TRBJ2-1, with 7 bases identical to TRBD2. J gave up 7 bases and V 2 bases, and 0 bases lay outside the gene matches. CDR1 and CDR2 (germline): SGHRS, YFSETQ. This CDR3 has 12 residues. The CDR3 protein is CASSLAGNEQFF. The CDR3, as DNA: TGCGCCAGCAGCTTAGCGGGGAATGAGCAGTTCTTC. Combining the CDR3 with reference TRBV5-1 and TRBJ2-1 gives the whole variable domain KAGVTQTPRYLIKTRGQQVTLSCSPISGHRSVSWYQQTPGQGLQFLFEYFSETQRNKGNFPGRFSGRQFSNSRSEMNVSTLELGDSALYLCASSLAGNEQFFGPGTRLTVL.

This clone turned up a few times. J is TRBJ1-1 and V is TRBV11-2; D ambiguous. The CDR3 loop spans 17 amino acids. V lost 5 bases to trimming and J lost 5 bases, with 24 bases between them. In germline, CDR1 is SGHAT, CDR2 FQNNGV. CDR3 nucleotide sequence: TGTGCCAGCAGCCTTCCTTTCGGACGCAACGGGAAAACTGAAGCTTTCTTT. Its translation: CASSLPFGRNGKTEAFF. Filled out from reference TRBV11-2 and TRBJ1-1, the complete variable domain reads EAGVAQSPRYKIIEKRQSVAFWCNPISGHATLYWYQQILGQGPKLLIQFQNNGVVDDSQLPKDRFSAERLKGVDSTLKIQPAKLEDSAVYLCASSLPFGRNGKTEAFFGQGTRLTVV.

This sequence joins TRBV13 and TRBJ2-2; no clear D gene. Germline loops: CDR1 PRHDT, CDR2 FYEKMQ (reference sequence). CDR3 length: 15 amino acids. V lost 5 bases to trimming and J lost 4 bases, with 14 bases between them. The CDR3 bases are TGTGCCAGCAGCCCCCGTTCGTCAGGCACCGGGGAGCTGTTTTTT. Encoded protein: CASSPRSSGTGELFF.

The chain carries TRBV7-9 and TRBJ1-2; D ambiguous. Trimming stripped 4 bases from V and 1 base from J, with 16 bases between. The CDR3 has 16 residues. The germline V gene has CDR1 SEHNR and CDR2 FQNEAQ (reference sequence). The CDR3 DNA is TGTGCCAGCAGCTCTCCGCCGAGCCGGGGTAACTATGGCTACACCTTC. Its translation is CASSSPPSRGNYGYTF.

The rearrangement joins TRBV2 to TRBJ1-5, with 8 positions matching TRBD1. Germline trimming cut 5 bases from V and 6 bases from J; bases unmatched to any gene: 9. Looked up from germline, CDR1 is SNHLY and CDR2 is FYNNEI. The CDR3 runs to 15 residues. The CDR3 nucleotides read TGTGCCAGCAGTCCCTCCGCAGGGGGCGGTCAGCCCCAGCATTTT. It yields the protein CASSPSAGGGQPQHF.

The rearrangement links TRBV27 to TRBJ2-3, with D hard to call. V lost 8 bases and J lost 3, with 12 bases in between. Germline CDR1 reads MNHEY; CDR2 reads SMNVEV (reference sequence). This CDR3 is built from 13 residues. The CDR3 is CASWRTTTDTQYF. The CDR3, as DNA: TGTGCCAGCTGGAGAACGACTACAGATACGCAGTATTTT.

J is TRBJ2-7 and V is TRBV30, with no clear D. V was shortened by 4 bases and J by 2 bases, with 12 bases between the two germline ends. CDR1 GTSNPN and CDR2 SVGIG come from the germline V gene (reference sequence). The CDR3 loop spans 13 amino acids. The CDR3 coding sequence is TGTGCCTGGAATACCCGGCGAACCTACGAGCAGTACTTC. Translated: CAWNTRRTYEQYF.

J is TRBJ1-4 and V is TRBV6-6; no firm D call. Deletions cut 2 bases from V and 2 bases from J, with 6 bases between. The length of the CDR3 is 14 residues. Germline loops: CDR1 MNHNY, CDR2 SVGAGI (reference sequence). CDR3 sequence (DNA): TGTGCCAGCAGTTACAGGGATACTAATGAAAAACTGTTTTTT. Protein: CASSYRDTNEKLFF.

This clone occurred a few times. J is TRBJ1-2 and V is TRBV25-1; 7 nucleotides agree with TRBD1. The J segment lost 5 bases and the V segment lost 7 bases, leaving 7 bases of the junction unmatched. Germline CDR1 reads MGHDK; CDR2 reads SYGVNS. CDR3 length equals 13 residues. Here the CDR3 DNA reads TGTGCCAGCATGAGAGGGGGCGCTTATGGCTACACCTTC. The encoded protein is CASMRGGAYGYTF.

This sequence joins TRBV7-2 and TRBJ1-1, with D tentatively TRBD1 (6 bases). This CDR3 contains 15 residues. Per the germline V gene, CDR1 is SGHTA and CDR2 is FQGNSA. The V and J ends lost 2 bases and 3 bases respectively, with 13 bases between them. The CDR3 nucleotides are TGTGCCAGCAGCTTACAATTGACAGGTTACACTGAAGCTTTCTTT. Protein: CASSLQLTGYTEAFF.

This rearrangement joins TRBV10-3 to TRBJ2-1, with 7 bases identical to TRBD1. The V gene end was trimmed by 6 bases and the J gene end by 7 bases; junction bases not matched to a gene: 9. Per germline, CDR1 ENHRY and CDR2 SYGVKD. There are 14 residues in the CDR3. This CDR3 is CAISDRVETNEQFF. CDR3 nucleotide sequence: TGTGCCATCAGCGACAGGGTCGAGACAAATGAGCAGTTCTTC.

Here the CDR3 reads CASSHSTSGRYEQYF. The CDR3 DNA reads TGTGCCAGCAGCCATTCGACTAGCGGGAGGTACGAGCAGTACTTC. V gene TRBV3-1 (or the pseudogene TRBV3-2) combines with J gene TRBJ2-7; 13 bases line up with TRBD2. The junction had 3 bases not matched to a gene; V was cut back by 3 bases and J by 4 bases. The V gene's germline CDR1 is LGHDT and CDR2 YNNKEL (reference sequence). This CDR3 has 15 amino acids.

This chain links TRBV24-1 with TRBJ2-3; tentatively, D is TRBD1 (6 bases). Trimming stripped 5 bases from V and 0 bases from J, with 11 bases between. Germline CDR1 KGHDR, CDR2 SFDVKD. The CDR3 is made up of 15 amino acids. CDR3: CATSGAGASTDTQYF. CDR3 coding DNA: TGTGCCACCAGTGGGGCAGGGGCTAGCACAGATACGCAGTATTTT.

This clone has ten or more counts. The J gene is TRBJ1-5, the V gene TRBV5-6; D is possibly TRBD1 (5 bases). This CDR3 comprises 14 residues. Germline CDR1 and CDR2: SGHDT and YYEEEE. V was clipped by 4 bases and J by 5 bases, with 13 bases between them. In DNA, the CDR3 is TGTGCCAGCAGCCCTGCCTCGGGGGATCAGCCCCAGCATTTT. Its protein product is CASSPASGDQPQHF.

The chain couples TRBV29-1 to TRBJ1-4; D not certain. CDR3 length: 13 amino acids. With 4 bases removed from V and 2 bases from J, the gap between germline ends came to 8 bases. Germline CDR1 and CDR2: SQVTM and ANQGSEA. The CDR3 loop reads CSVALGTNEKLFF. The CDR3 DNA reads TGCAGCGTTGCCCTGGGGACTAATGAAAAACTGTTTTTT.

The V gene is TRBV19, the J gene TRBJ2-1; TRBD2 might be the D (6 bases). The CDR3 consists of 14 residues. The V gene lost 7 bases and the J gene lost 0 bases, with 10 bases spanning the gap. Germline CDR1 LNHDA, CDR2 SQIVND (reference sequence). The CDR3 region has the DNA TGTGCCAGTATCGACGGGAGCTCCTACAATGAGCAGTTCTTC. Translation gives CASIDGSSYNEQFF.